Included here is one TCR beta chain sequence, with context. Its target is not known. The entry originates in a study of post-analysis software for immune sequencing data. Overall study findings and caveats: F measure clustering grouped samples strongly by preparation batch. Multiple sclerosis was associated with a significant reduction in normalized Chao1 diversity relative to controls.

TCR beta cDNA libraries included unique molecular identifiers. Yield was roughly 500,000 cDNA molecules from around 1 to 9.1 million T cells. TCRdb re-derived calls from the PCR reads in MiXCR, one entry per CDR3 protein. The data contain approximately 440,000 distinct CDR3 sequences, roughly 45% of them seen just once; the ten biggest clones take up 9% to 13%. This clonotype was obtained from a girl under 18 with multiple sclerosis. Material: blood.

DNA of the CDR3: TGTGCCAGCAGAAAGCCGAACGGGGGGGACTACGAGCAGTACTTC. Its protein product is CASRKPNGGDYEQYF. The chain uses TRBV6-5 and TRBJ2-7; 8 nucleotides line up with TRBD2. The CDR3 loop spans 15 amino acids. Losses at the gene ends were 6 bases for V and 3 bases for J; bases not matched to a gene: 10. In germline, CDR1 is MNHEY, CDR2 SVGAGI.